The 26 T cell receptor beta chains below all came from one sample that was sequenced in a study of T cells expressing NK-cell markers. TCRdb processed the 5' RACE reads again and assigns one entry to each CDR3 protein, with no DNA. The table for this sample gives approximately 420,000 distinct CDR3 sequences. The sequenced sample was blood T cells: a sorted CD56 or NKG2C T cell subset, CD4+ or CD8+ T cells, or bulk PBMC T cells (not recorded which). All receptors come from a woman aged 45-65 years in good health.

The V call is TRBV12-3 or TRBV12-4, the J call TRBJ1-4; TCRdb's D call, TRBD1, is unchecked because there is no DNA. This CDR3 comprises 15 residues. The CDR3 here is CASTPHFATNEKLFF.

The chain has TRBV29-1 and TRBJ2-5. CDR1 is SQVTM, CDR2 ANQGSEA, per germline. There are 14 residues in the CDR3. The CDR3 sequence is CSVGGRTRKETQYF.

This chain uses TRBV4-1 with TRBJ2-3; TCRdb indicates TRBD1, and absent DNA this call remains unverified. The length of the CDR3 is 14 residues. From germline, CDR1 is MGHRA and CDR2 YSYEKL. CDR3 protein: CASSQGGGTDTQYF.

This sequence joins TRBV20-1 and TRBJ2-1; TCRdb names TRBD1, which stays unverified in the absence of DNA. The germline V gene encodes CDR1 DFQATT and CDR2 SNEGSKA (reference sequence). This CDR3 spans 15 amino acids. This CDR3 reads CSARRPGGARYEQFF.

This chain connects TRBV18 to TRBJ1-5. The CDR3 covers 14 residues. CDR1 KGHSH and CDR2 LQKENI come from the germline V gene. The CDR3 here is CASSPGGYGQPQHF.

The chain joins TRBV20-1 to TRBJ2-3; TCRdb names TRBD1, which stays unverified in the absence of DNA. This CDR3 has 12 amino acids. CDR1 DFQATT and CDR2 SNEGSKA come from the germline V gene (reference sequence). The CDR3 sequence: CSAEQQEDTQYF.

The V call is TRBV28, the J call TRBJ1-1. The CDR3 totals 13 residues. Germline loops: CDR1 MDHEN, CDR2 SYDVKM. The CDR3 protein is CASSFRLMGKAFF.

The CDR3 loop reads CASSQEFFTGQAQHF. The gene calls are TRBV4-1 and TRBJ1-5. The germline V gene has CDR1 MGHRA and CDR2 YSYEKL. The length of the CDR3 is 15 residues.

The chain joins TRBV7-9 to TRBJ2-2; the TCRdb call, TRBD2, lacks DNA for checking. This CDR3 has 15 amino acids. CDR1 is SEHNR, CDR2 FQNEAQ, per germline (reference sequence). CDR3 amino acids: CASSLTLAGAGELFF.

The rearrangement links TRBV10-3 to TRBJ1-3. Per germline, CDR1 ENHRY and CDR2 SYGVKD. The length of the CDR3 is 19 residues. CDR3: CAISGYTGTAESSGNTIYF.

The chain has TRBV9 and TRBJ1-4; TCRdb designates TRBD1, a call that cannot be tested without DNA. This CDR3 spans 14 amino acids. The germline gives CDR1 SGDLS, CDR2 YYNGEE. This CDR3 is CASSGGQGNEKLFF.

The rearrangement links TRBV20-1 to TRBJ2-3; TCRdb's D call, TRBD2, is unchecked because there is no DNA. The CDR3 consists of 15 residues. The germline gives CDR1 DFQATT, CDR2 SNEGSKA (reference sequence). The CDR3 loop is CSASYRRAGSDTQYF.

The CDR3 region is CASSRLVTGGLEGEQYF. The V gene is TRBV3-1, the J gene TRBJ2-7; TCRdb gives TRBD1 as the D gene, but with no DNA this cannot be confirmed. The germline gives CDR1 LGHDT, CDR2 YNNKEL (reference sequence). The CDR3 contains 17 residues.

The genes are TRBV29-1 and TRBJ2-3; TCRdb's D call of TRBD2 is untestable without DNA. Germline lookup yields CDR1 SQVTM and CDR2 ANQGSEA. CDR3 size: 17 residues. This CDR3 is CSVEDYTSGPRGDTQYF.

CDR3 sequence reads: CASSRAGGSGANVLTF. The gene calls are TRBV18 and TRBJ2-6; with no DNA, the TCRdb D assignment of TRBD1 cannot be verified. Germline CDR1 reads KGHSH; CDR2 reads LQKENI. This CDR3 region has 16 residues.

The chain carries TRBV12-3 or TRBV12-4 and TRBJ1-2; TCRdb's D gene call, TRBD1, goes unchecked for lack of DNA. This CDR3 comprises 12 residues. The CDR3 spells CASGQSNYGYTF.

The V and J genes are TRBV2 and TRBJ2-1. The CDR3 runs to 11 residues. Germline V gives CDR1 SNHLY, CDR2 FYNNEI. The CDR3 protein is CASSGSVEQFF.

This CDR3 reads CASSPVTSGRAGGYEQYF. The chain employs TRBV18 and TRBJ2-7; with no DNA, the TCRdb D assignment of TRBD2 cannot be verified. CDR3 length: 18 residues. The germline gives CDR1 KGHSH, CDR2 LQKENI.

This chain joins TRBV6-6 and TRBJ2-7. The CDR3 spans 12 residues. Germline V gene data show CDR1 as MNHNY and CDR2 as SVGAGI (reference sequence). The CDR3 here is CASSRSGYEQYF.

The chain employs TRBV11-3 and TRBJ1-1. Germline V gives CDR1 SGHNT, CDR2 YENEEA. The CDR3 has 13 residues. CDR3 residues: CASSPVGWTEAFF.

CDR3 region: CATRGTGGLNTEAFF. The chain links TRBV24-1 to TRBJ1-1; TCRdb proposes TRBD1, but this gene call is untestable without DNA. Germline lookup yields CDR1 KGHDR and CDR2 SFDVKD. The CDR3 sequence is 15 residues long.

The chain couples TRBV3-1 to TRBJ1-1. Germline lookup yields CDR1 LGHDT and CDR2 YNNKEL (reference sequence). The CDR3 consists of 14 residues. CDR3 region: CASSQDGRAGEAFF.

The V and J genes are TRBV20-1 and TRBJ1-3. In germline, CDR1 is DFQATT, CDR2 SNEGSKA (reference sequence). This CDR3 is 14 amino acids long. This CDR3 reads CSAEDYLSGNTIYF.

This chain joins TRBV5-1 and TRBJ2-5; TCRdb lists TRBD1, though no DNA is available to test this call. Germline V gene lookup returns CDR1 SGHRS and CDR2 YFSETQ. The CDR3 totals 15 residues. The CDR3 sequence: CASSFIRGSPETQYF.

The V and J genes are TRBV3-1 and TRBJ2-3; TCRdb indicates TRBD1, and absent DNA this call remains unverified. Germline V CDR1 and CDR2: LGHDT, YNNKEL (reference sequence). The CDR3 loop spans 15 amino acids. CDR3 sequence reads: CASSSGQGRTDTQYF.

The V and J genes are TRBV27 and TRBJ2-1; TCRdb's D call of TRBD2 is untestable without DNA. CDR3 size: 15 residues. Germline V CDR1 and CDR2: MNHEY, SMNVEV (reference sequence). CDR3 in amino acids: CASTQTSGLHNEQFF.